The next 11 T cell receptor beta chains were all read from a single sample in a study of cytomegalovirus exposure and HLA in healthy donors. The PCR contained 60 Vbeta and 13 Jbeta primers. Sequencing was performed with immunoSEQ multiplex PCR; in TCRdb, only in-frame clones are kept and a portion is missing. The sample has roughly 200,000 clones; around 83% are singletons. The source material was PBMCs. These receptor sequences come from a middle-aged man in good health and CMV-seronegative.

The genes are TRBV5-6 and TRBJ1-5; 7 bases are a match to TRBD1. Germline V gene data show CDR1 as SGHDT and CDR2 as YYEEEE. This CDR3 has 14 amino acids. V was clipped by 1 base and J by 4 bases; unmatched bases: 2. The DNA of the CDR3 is TGTGCCAGCAGCTTGTACAGGGGAAATCAGCCCCAGCATTTT. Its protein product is CASSLYRGNQPQHF.

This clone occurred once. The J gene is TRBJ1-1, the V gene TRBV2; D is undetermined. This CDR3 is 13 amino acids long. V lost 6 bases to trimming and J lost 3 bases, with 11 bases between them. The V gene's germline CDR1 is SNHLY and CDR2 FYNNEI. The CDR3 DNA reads TGTGCCAGCAGCCGGGATTCTTACACTGAAGCTTTCTTT. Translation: CASSRDSYTEAFF.

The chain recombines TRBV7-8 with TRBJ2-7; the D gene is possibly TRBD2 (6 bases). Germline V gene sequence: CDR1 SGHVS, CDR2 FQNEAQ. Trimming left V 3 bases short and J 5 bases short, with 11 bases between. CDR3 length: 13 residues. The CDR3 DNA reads TGTGCCAGCAGCTTGGGACTCTATAACGAGCAGTACTTC. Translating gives CASSLGLYNEQYF.

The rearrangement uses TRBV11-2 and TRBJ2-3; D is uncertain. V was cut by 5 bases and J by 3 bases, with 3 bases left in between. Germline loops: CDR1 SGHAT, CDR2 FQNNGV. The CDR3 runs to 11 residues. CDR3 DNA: TGTGCCAGCAGCGCGACAGATACGCAGTATTTT. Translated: CASSATDTQYF.

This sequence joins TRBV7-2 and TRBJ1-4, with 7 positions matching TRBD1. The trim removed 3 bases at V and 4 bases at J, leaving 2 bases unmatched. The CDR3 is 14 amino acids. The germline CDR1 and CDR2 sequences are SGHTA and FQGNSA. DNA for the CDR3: TGTGCCAGCAGCTTTGGGACAGTTAATGAAAAACTGTTTTTT. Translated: CASSFGTVNEKLFF.

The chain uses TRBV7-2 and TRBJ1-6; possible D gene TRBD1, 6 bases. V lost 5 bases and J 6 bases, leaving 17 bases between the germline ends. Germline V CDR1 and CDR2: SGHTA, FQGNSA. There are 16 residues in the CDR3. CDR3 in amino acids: CASSPRGGYRNSPLHF. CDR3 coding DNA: TGTGCCAGCAGCCCAAGGGGGGGGTACCGTAATTCACCCCTCCACTTT.

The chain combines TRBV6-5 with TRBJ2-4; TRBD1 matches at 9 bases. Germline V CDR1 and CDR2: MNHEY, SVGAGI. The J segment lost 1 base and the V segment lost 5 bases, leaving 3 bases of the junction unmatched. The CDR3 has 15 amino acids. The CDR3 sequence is CASSTDRGAKNIQYF. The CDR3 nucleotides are TGTGCCAGCAGTACCGACAGGGGGGCCAAAAACATTCAGTACTTC.

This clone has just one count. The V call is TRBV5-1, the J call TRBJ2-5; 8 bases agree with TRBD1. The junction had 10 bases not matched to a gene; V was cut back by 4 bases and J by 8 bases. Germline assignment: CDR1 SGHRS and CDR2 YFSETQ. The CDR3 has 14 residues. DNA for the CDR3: TGCGCCAGCAGCACCGGACAGGGTTTGGTTACCCAGTACTTC. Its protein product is CASSTGQGLVTQYF.

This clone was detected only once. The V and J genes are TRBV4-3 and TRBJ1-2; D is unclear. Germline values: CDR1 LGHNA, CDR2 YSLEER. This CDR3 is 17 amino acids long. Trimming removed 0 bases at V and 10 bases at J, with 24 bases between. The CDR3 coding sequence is TGCGCCAGCAGCCAAGATTTGCGCCTGCGGGCCGCTGATGACTACACCTTC. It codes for CASSQDLRLRAADDYTF.

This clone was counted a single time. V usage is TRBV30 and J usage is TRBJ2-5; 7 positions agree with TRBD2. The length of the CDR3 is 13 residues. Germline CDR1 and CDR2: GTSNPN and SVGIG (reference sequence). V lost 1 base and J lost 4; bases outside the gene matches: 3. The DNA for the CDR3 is TGTGCCTGGAGTGCAGCGGGGACAGAGACCCAGTACTTC. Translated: CAWSAAGTETQYF.

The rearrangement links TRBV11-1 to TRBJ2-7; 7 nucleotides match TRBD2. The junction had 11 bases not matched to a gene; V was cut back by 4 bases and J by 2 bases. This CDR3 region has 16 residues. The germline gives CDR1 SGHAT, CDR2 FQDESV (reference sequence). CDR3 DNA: TGTGCCAGCAGCTCGCACGGAGCGGGAAGCGCCTACGAGCAGTACTTC. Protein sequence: CASSSHGAGSAYEQYF.